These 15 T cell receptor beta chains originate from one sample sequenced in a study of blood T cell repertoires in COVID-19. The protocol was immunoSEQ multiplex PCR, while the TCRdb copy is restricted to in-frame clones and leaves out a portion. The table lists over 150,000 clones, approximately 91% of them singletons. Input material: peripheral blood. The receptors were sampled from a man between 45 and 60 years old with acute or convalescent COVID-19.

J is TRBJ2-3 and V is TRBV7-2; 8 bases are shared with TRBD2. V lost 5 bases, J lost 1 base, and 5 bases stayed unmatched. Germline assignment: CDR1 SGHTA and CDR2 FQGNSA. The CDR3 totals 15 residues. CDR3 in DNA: TGTGCCAGCAGCAGGCGGGGGGATGGCACAGATACGCAGTATTTT. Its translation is CASSRRGDGTDTQYF.

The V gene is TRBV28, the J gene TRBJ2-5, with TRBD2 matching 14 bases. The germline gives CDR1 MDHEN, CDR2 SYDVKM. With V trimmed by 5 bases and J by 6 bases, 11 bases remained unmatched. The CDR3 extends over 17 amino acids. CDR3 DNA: TGTGCCAGCAGTCCCACGACTAGCGGGGGGGCAAGAAAGACCCAGTACTTC. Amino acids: CASSPTTSGGARKTQYF.

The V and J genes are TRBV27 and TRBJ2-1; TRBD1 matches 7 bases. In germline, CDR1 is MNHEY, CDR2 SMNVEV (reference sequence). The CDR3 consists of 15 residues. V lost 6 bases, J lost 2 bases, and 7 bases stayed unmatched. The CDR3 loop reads CASSLPTGPYNEQFF. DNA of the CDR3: TGTGCCAGCAGCCTCCCGACAGGGCCCTACAATGAGCAGTTCTTC.

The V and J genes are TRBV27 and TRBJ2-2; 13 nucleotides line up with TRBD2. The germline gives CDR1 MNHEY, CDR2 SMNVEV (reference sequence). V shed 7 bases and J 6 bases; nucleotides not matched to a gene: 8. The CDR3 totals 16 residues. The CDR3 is CASKGRLAGGPGELFF. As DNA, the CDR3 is TGTGCCAGCAAGGGGCGACTAGCGGGAGGTCCCGGGGAGCTGTTTTTT.

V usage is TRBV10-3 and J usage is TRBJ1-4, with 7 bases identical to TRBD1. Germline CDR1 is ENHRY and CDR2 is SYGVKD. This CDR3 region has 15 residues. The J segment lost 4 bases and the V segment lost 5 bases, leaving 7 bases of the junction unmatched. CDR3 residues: CAISRTGVINEKLFF. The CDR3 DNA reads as TGTGCCATCAGTAGGACAGGCGTCATTAATGAAAAACTGTTTTTT.

The CDR3 spells CASSPPAGRSYEQYF. The DNA for the CDR3 is TGTGCCAGCTCACCACCGGCAGGGAGGTCCTACGAGCAGTACTTC. This chain connects TRBV18 to TRBJ2-7, with a weak D call TRBD2 (6 bases). This CDR3 is 15 amino acids long. The V end was cut by 0 bases, the J end by 1 base, with 10 bases between. Germline V gene sequence: CDR1 KGHSH, CDR2 LQKENI.

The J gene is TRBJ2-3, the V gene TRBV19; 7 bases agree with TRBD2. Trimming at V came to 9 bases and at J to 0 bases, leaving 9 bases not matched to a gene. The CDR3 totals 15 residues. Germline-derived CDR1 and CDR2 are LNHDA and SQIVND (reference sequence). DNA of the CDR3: TGTGCCAGCGCCCCTTCGCGGGGGAGCACAGATACGCAGTATTTT. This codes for CASAPSRGSTDTQYF.

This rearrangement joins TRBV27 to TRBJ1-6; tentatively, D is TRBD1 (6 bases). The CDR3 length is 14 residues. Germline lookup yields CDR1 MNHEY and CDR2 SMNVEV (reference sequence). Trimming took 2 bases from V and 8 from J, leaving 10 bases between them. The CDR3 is CASSLREGDSPLHF. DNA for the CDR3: TGTGCCAGCAGTTTAAGGGAGGGGGATTCACCCCTCCACTTT.

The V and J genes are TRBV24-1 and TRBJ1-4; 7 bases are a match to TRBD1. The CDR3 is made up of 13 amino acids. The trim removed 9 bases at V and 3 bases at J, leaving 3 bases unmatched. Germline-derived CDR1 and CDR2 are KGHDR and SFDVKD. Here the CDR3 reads CATGDSSNEKLFF. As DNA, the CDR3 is TGTGCCACCGGGGACAGTTCTAATGAAAAACTGTTTTTT.

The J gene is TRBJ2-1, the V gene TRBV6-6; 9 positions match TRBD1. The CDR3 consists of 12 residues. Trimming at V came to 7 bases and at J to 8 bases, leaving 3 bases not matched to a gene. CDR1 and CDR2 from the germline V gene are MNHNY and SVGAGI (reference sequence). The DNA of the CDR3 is TGTGCCAGCACGCGGACAGGGGATGAGCAGTTCTTC. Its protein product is CASTRTGDEQFF.

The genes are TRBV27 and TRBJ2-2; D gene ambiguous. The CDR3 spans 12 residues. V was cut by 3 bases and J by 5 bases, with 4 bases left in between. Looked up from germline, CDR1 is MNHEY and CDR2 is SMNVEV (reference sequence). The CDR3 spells CASSFQTGELFF. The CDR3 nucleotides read TGTGCCAGCAGTTTCCAGACCGGGGAGCTGTTTTTT.

As DNA, the CDR3 is TGTGCCATCTTGGCGGGAGGGCGCGACGAGCAGTACTTC. Translating gives CAILAGGRDEQYF. The chain links TRBV10-3 to TRBJ2-7; 9 nucleotides match TRBD2. The J segment lost 5 bases and the V segment lost 8 bases, leaving 7 bases of the junction unmatched. From germline, CDR1 is ENHRY and CDR2 SYGVKD. This CDR3 is built from 13 residues.

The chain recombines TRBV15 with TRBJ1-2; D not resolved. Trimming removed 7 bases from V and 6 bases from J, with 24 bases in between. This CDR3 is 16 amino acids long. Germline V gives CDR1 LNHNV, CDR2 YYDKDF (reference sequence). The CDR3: CATTARGSELTDGYTF. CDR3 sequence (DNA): TGTGCCACCACAGCTCGAGGGAGCGAACTAACGGATGGCTACACCTTC.

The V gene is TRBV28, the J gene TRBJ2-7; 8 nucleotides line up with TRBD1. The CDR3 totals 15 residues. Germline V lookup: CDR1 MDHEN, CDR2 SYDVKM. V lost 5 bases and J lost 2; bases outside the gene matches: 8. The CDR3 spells CASSHRQGFPYEQYV. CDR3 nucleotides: TGTGCCAGCAGTCATAGACAGGGGTTTCCCTACGAGCAGTACGTC.

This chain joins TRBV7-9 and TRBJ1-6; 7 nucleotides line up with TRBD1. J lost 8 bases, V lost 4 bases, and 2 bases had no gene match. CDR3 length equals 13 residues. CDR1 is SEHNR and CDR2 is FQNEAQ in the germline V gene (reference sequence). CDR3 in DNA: TGTGCCAGCAGCTCAGACAGGGATTCACCCCTCCACTTT. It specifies CASSSDRDSPLHF.